Below are 20 T cell receptor beta chains sequenced from a single sample in a study of blood T cell repertoires in COVID-19. Only in-frame clones appear in the TCRdb table, and some are missing; sequencing was by immunoSEQ multiplex PCR. The table includes around 150,000 clones, approximately 95% detected once. Sequencing input: peripheral blood. These receptors originate from a woman aged 45-59 years with acute or convalescent COVID-19.

The rearrangement links TRBV3-1 (or the pseudogene TRBV3-2) to TRBJ2-7; the D gene is possibly TRBD2 (6 bases). Trimming cost V 0 bases and J 2 bases, with 14 bases left between them. Germline-derived CDR1 and CDR2 are LGHDT and YNNKEL (reference sequence). The CDR3 spans 16 residues. The CDR3 spells CASSQDDGGWPYEQYF. DNA of the CDR3: TGTGCCAGCAGCCAAGATGACGGGGGTTGGCCCTACGAGCAGTACTTC.

The chain uses TRBV9 and TRBJ1-6; D gene ambiguous. The CDR3 is made up of 15 amino acids. V lost 3 bases and J 10 bases, leaving 17 bases between the germline ends. CDR1 and CDR2 (germline): SGDLS, YYNGEE. DNA of the CDR3: TGTGCCAGCAGCGCTGAGGGCGATTACAACTCACCCCTCCACTTT. Residues: CASSAEGDYNSPLHF.

The V gene is TRBV28, the J gene TRBJ1-6, with D perhaps TRBD1 (5 bases). V lost 3 bases, J lost 14 bases, and 11 bases lay in between. Germline V lookup: CDR1 MDHEN, CDR2 SYDVKM. The CDR3 sequence is 12 residues long. CDR3 DNA: TGTGCCAGCAGTTTGGAAGGGACTTCCCTCCACTTT. Its protein is CASSLEGTSLHF.

The gene calls are TRBV12-3 or TRBV12-4 and TRBJ1-3, with D unclear. Deletions cut 7 bases from V and 8 bases from J, with 15 bases between. The CDR3 contains 13 residues. The CDR3 loop reads CASIVFPADTIYF. DNA for the CDR3: TGTGCCAGCATAGTCTTTCCTGCGGACACCATATATTTT.

The J gene is TRBJ2-1, the V gene TRBV7-3; TRBD1 aligns across 8 bases. CDR1 and CDR2 from the germline V gene are SGHTA and FQGTGA. Trimming took 4 bases from V and 0 from J; bases not matched to a gene: 2. This CDR3 has 15 amino acids. The CDR3 here is CASSSQGVSYNEQFF. CDR3 in DNA: TGTGCCAGCAGCTCACAGGGGGTCTCCTACAATGAGCAGTTCTTC.

This clone appeared a single time. The gene calls are TRBV30 and TRBJ1-5, with TRBD1 as a possible D gene (6 bases). The CDR3 is made up of 15 amino acids. V lost 0 bases to trimming and J lost 5 bases, with 14 bases between them. The germline gives CDR1 GTSNPN, CDR2 SVGIG (reference sequence). The CDR3 DNA reads TGTGCCTGGAGTGTCGGAACAGGGCGGGATCAGCCCCAGCATTTT. It translates to CAWSVGTGRDQPQHF. The whole variable domain, filled in from reference TRBV30 and TRBJ1-5, reads SQTIHQWPATLVQPVGSPLSLECTVEGTSNPNLYWYRQAAGRGLQLLFYSVGIGQISSEVPQNLSASRPQDRQFILSSKKLLLSDSGFYLCAWSVGTGRDQPQHFGDGTRLSIL.

The chain is built from TRBV6-5 and TRBJ1-2; a weak D match, TRBD1 (6 bases). There are 13 residues in the CDR3. Trimming shortened V by 7 bases and J by 3 bases, and 12 bases separated the two germline ends. Germline V gives CDR1 MNHEY, CDR2 SVGAGI. The CDR3 loop is CASTQGQDYGYTF. CDR3 coding DNA: TGTGCCAGCACCCAGGGACAAGACTATGGCTACACCTTC.

The chain combines TRBV9 with TRBJ1-5; TRBD1 matches at 9 bases. Germline lookup yields CDR1 SGDLS and CDR2 YYNGEE. The V and J ends lost 4 bases and 3 bases, in that order; junction bases with no gene match: 5. The length of the CDR3 is 15 residues. The CDR3 is CASSPGQGYNQPQHF. The DNA of the CDR3 is TGTGCCAGCAGCCCGGGACAGGGATACAATCAGCCCCAGCATTTT.

This clone was counted once. The rearrangement uses TRBV27 and TRBJ2-7; 7 nucleotides align to TRBD1. The junction had 7 bases not matched to a gene; V was cut back by 2 bases and J by 3 bases. The CDR3 runs 15 residues. The germline CDR1 and CDR2 sequences are MNHEY and SMNVEV (reference sequence). The CDR3 nucleotides read TGTGCCAGCAGTTTAAGGGACAGTGTTATCTACGAGCAGTACTTC. It translates to CASSLRDSVIYEQYF.

This clone showed up just a few times. This rearrangement joins TRBV5-1 to TRBJ1-1; 8 nucleotides agree with TRBD1. Trimming removed 0 bases from V and 1 base from J; junction bases left unmatched: 2. From germline, CDR1 is SGHRS and CDR2 YFSETQ. The CDR3 covers 15 residues. CDR3 amino acids: CASSLGQGANTEAFF. CDR3 nucleotides: TGCGCCAGCAGCTTGGGGCAGGGGGCGAACACTGAAGCTTTCTTT.

The rearrangement links TRBV3-1 (or the pseudogene TRBV3-2) to TRBJ2-1; TRBD2 is a possible D gene (6 bases). V lost 4 bases and J 6 bases, leaving 10 bases between the germline ends. Germline loops: CDR1 LGHDT, CDR2 YNNKEL (reference sequence). The CDR3 sequence is 13 residues long. The CDR3 sequence: CASSRGTSNEQFF. The CDR3 nucleotides are TGTGCCAGCAGCCGAGGGACTTCCAATGAGCAGTTCTTC.

This clone was observed a handful of times. The chain carries TRBV4-1 and TRBJ2-7, with TRBD1 matching 12 bases. V gave up 2 bases and J gave up 8 bases; unmatched junction bases: 7. This CDR3 is built from 15 residues. Germline-derived CDR1 and CDR2 are MGHRA and YSYEKL. For the CDR3, the DNA is TGCGCCAGCAGCCAACTTACGCGGGACAGGGGGCAGCAGTACTTC. Protein sequence: CASSQLTRDRGQQYF.

This chain links TRBV2 with TRBJ1-5; tentative D call: TRBD1 (6 bases). Trimming shortened V by 4 bases and J by 5 bases, and 15 bases separated the two germline ends. The CDR3 covers 15 residues. The germline CDR1 and CDR2 sequences are SNHLY and FYNNEI. CDR3 sequence reads: CASSASKGVYQPQHF. DNA for the CDR3: TGTGCCAGCAGTGCTAGTAAGGGGGTATATCAGCCCCAGCATTTT.

A single count supports this clone. The chain recombines TRBV2 with TRBJ1-5; TRBD1 matches at 8 bases. The CDR3 is 14 amino acids. CDR1 and CDR2 from the germline V gene are SNHLY and FYNNEI. The junction had 7 bases not matched to a gene; V was cut back by 6 bases and J by 6 bases. In DNA form, the CDR3 reads TGTGCCAGCAGCGTGGACAGGGTTGGTCAGCCCCAGCATTTT. Protein sequence: CASSVDRVGQPQHF.

The rearrangement links TRBV7-2 to TRBJ2-5, with 7 nucleotides matching TRBD2. This CDR3 is built from 17 residues. V gave up 5 bases and J gave up 3 bases; unmatched junction bases: 15. Germline V lookup: CDR1 SGHTA, CDR2 FQGNSA. The CDR3 bases are TGTGCCAGCAGCCTATCCTTAGGGCGGGGGTTAGAAGAGACCCAGTACTTC. Its protein product is CASSLSLGRGLEETQYF.

V gene TRBV9 combines with J gene TRBJ1-2; D possibly corresponds to TRBD1 (5 bases). Deletions cut 1 base from V and 0 bases from J, with 10 bases between. The CDR3 has 15 residues. CDR1 SGDLS and CDR2 YYNGEE come from the germline V gene. CDR3 nucleotides: TGTGCCAGCAGCGTACAGGGTAAAGCTAACTATGGCTACACCTTC. Protein: CASSVQGKANYGYTF.

This chain uses TRBV24-1 with TRBJ1-2, with TRBD1 matching over 7 bases. In germline, CDR1 is KGHDR, CDR2 SFDVKD. The CDR3 sequence is 15 residues long. The trim removed 4 bases at V and 4 bases at J, leaving 8 bases unmatched. CDR3 bases: TGTGCCACCAGTGACTCACAGGGGCCGACCTATGGCTACACCTTC. Encoded protein: CATSDSQGPTYGYTF.

V gene TRBV30 combines with J gene TRBJ1-2, with TRBD1 matching over 8 bases. The CDR3 loop spans 13 amino acids. Losses at the gene ends were 0 bases for V and 8 bases for J; bases not matched to a gene: 5. Germline CDR1 GTSNPN, CDR2 SVGIG (reference sequence). The CDR3 region is CAWSVTGDVGYTF. As DNA, the CDR3 is TGTGCCTGGAGTGTGACAGGGGATGTCGGCTACACCTTC.

The chain employs TRBV11-2 and TRBJ1-3; D is uncertain. V was cut by 3 bases and J by 7 bases, with 10 bases left in between. This CDR3 has 13 amino acids. Germline CDR1 SGHAT, CDR2 FQNNGV. In nucleotides, the CDR3 is TGTGCCAGCAGCTTGCCCCTACCCAACACCATATATTTT. It encodes CASSLPLPNTIYF.

This chain links TRBV4-2 with TRBJ2-1, with TRBD2 matching 11 bases. V was pared by 1 base and J by 1 base, with 3 bases of the junction left unmatched. CDR3 length: 17 amino acids. CDR1 is LGHNA and CDR2 is YNFKEQ in the germline V gene. The CDR3 DNA reads as TGTGCCAGCAGCCAAGGTTCTAGCGGGGGGTCCTACAATGAGCAGTTCTTC. It is translated as CASSQGSSGGSYNEQFF.